This passage covers 3 T cell receptor beta chains from one sample sequenced in a study of CD8 T cells in ankylosing spondylitis. TCRdb re-derived calls from the 5' RACE reads in MiXCR, one entry per CDR3 protein. The sample includes about 31,000 distinct CDR3 sequences, approximately 7.1% seen only once; the top ten take approximately 10%. Sequenced: blood, either unsorted or a sorted T cell fraction (not recorded which). These receptor sequences come from a male donor with ankylosing spondylitis or in good health (not recorded which).

This clonotype was counted many times. The chain recombines TRBV12-3 or TRBV12-4 with TRBJ1-3, with D unclear. The CDR3 covers 14 residues. V shed 2 bases and J shed 0 bases, with 5 bases lying between them. In DNA form, the CDR3 reads TGTGCCAGCAGTTTAACCCTCTCTGGAAACACCATATATTTT. Its protein product is CASSLTLSGNTIYF.

The V call is TRBV12-3 or TRBV12-4, the J call TRBJ1-2, with 10 nucleotides matching TRBD1. This CDR3 has 12 residues. V was pared by 4 bases and J by 7 bases, with 0 bases of the junction left unmatched. CDR3 nucleotides: TGTGCCAGCAGTTGGACAGGGGGTGGCTACACCTTC. Translation gives CASSWTGGGYTF.

The count of this clonotype is one. The chain has TRBV12-3 or TRBV12-4 and TRBJ2-7, with 9 nucleotides matching TRBD2. This CDR3 spans 13 amino acids. V lost 5 bases to trimming and J lost 3 bases; unmatched junction nucleotides: 2. CDR3 nucleotide sequence: TGTGCCAGCAGTCATAGCGGGAGCTACGAGCAGTACTTC. Translating gives CASSHSGSYEQYF.